Here is one TCR beta chain with its context. Its antigen is still unknown. Per-base quality was not reported, and no clone a single base away is much larger than it. This record belongs to a study of vaccination effects on CD4 cells after COVID-19 (dated 2022 in TCRdb). As for the study more broadly: In the ViraFEST assay, PBMC were stimulated with viral peptide pools, and antigen-specific CD4+ T cell clonotypes were then identified by expansion using TCR sequencing. Post-vaccine samples across the study were collected a median of 72 days after the second dose, with a range of 14 to 241. SARS-CoV-2 spike-specific CD4+ TCR repertoires from before and after mRNA vaccination were compared in COVID-19 convalescent patients and in infection-naive vaccine recipients. The full study included around ten COVID-19 convalescent patients and a few SARS-CoV-2-naive healthy vaccine recipients. Cultures from other donors in the study were sequenced with the Oncomine TCR Beta short-read assay on an Illumina iSeq 100. Each well held two million PBMC cultured in IMDM containing approximately 5% human AB serum, roughly 9.9 IU/ml IL-2 and gentamicin, along with 8 to 10 ug/ml peptides.

Measured from the cysteine to the phenylalanine, the CDR3 is 14 residues long. Only CDR3 DNA remains: 42 bases, in frame from the first base. Cut back by 7 bases and 7 bases, the V and J ends lie 17 bases apart. CDR1 and CDR2, per the germline V gene, are SNHLY and FYNNEI. After less than eleven days of culture, CD4+ T cells were isolated with the EasySep CD4+ T cell isolation kit. Two doses of either the BNT162b2 or the mRNA-1273 mRNA SARS-CoV-2 vaccine were administered to participants. The absence of prior SARS-CoV-2 infection in healthy vaccine recipients was confirmed by negative nucleocapsid antibodies before and after vaccination. Half of the culture medium was replaced with fresh IL-2-containing medium on days 3 and 7. Unless noted otherwise, every peptide stimulation condition was cultured in triplicate wells. Using Ficoll-Paque Plus gradient centrifugation, PBMC were separated from whole blood and then either used fresh or cryopreserved at -140C. The QIAamp micro DNA kit was used to extract genomic DNA from the cultured CD4+ T cells.

The library was generated by the immunoSEQ multiplex PCR assay. TCR beta CDR3 sequencing was performed on DNA from the cultured, isolated CD4+ T cells. In the authors' own workflow: Non-productive TCR sequences were removed, reads were trimmed to the CDR3 region, and CDR3s of at least 7 amino acids were retained. Antigen-specific clonotypes were identified with the MANAFEST web app by comparing expansion in peptide wells against reference cultures. To count as positive, a clone had to show expansion at FDR<0.05 compared with the reference and with all other wells, an odds ratio above 5, and a frequency above 0.1% in two replicate wells. A clonotype was defined as cross-reactive if the clonotype was significantly expanded both in SARS-CoV-2 spike wells and in at least one common cold coronavirus spike condition. CDR3 similarity was assessed by Levenshtein distance using the stringdist R package, and unrooted trees were constructed with ape in R 3.6.1. TCRdb provides this immuneACCESS table in a form limited to in-frame rearrangements. Some clones are lacking; in checked studies, under half of them reflect an unresolved V gene, and why the rest are absent is not known. V and J calls and clone size are those listed in that table; D and trimming were worked out from the DNA. The sample yields tens of thousands of clones; 70% to 75% were counted once. In total, the top ten clones hold about 2% of the sample.

General study outcomes and caveats: Clones induced by infection and clones induced by vaccination both contracted markedly at late timepoints after vaccination, which fits with T cell responses waning over time. Limitations of the study were the small number of convalescent patients and the absence of early post-infection timepoints. In healthy vaccine recipients, vaccine-induced clones were almost all SARS-CoV-2 mono-reactive, with only 1 of 255 cross-reactive with common cold coronaviruses.

The chain employs TRBV2 and TRBJ1-5, with the D segment identity uncertain. The sequencing here drew on CD4+ T cells from PBMCs cultured without peptide, taken after COVID-19 vaccination. The clonotype comes from a human donor who received a COVID-19 vaccine. In nucleotide form, the sequence is TGTGCCAGCAATCTAGAGAGCGGGGAACAGCCCCAGCATTTT. Translated, it gives CASNLESGEQPQHF.